These 25 T cell receptor beta chains originate from one sample sequenced in a study of beta chain features in type 1 diabetes (dated by TCRdb to between 2018 and 2020). General findings and caveats noted by the study authors: Type 1 diabetes patients showed a moderate but significant shortening of TCRB CDR3 length in all four CD4+ subsets.

Their recognized antigens are unknown. The library was obtained by the immunoSEQ multiplex PCR assay. All of the isolated RNA was reverse transcribed with the High Capacity cDNA Reverse Transcription Kit, so expressed TCRB transcripts were sequenced. TCRdb obtained this table from immuneACCESS and retained in-frame rearrangements with V and J assigned. These tables miss some clones; where compared with another copy, unresolved V genes account for less than half of the shortfall, and the remainder is unexplained. The sample table holds approximately 27,000 clones, of which 49% were seen once. 0.25% to 0.35% of the sample comes from the top ten. Sequenced input: stem cell memory CD4+ T cells from blood. The intended sense of this specimen's cell subset or site label: stem cell-like memory CD4+ T cells. All receptors derive from a man younger than 40 with type 1 diabetes.

This clone was observed a few times. The chain joins TRBV6-6 to TRBJ2-2, with D possibly being TRBD2 (6 bases). Germline CDR1 reads MNHNY; CDR2 reads SVGAGI (reference sequence). This CDR3 comprises 15 residues. The germline V and J ends were trimmed by 4 bases and 4 bases, with 13 bases remaining between them. CDR3 in DNA: TGTGCCAGCAGTTCCGACAGACTAGGCACCGGGGAGCTGTTTTTT. Its protein product is CASSSDRLGTGELFF.

This clone occurred a few times. The rearrangement joins TRBV15 to TRBJ2-2; D is unresolved. CDR1 and CDR2 (germline): LNHNV, YYDKDF (reference sequence). The CDR3 totals 13 residues. With 2 bases removed from V and 2 bases from J, the gap between germline ends came to 3 bases. The CDR3 loop is CATSRSNTGELFF. CDR3 nucleotides: TGTGCCACCAGCAGATCTAACACCGGGGAGCTGTTTTTT.

The genes are TRBV2 and TRBJ2-7; 7 nucleotides agree with TRBD1. This CDR3 spans 11 amino acids. Looked up from germline, CDR1 is SNHLY and CDR2 is FYNNEI. After removal of 6 bases from V and 5 bases from J, the junction contained 1 base not matched to a gene. CDR3 nucleotides: TGTGCCAGCAGCGGGACAGACGAGCAGTACTTC. This codes for CASSGTDEQYF.

The J gene is TRBJ1-1, the V gene TRBV5-1; D is perhaps TRBD1 (6 bases). CDR3 length equals 13 residues. CDR1 SGHRS and CDR2 YFSETQ come from the germline V gene. The V and J ends lost 2 bases and 5 bases respectively, with 10 bases between them. The CDR3 DNA reads as TGCGCCAGCAGCTTAATACAGGGAACTGAAGCTTTCTTT. It translates to CASSLIQGTEAFF.

The chain couples TRBV10-3 to TRBJ2-5; D is possibly TRBD2 (7 bases). Trimming removed 4 bases at V and 5 bases at J, with 20 bases between. The CDR3 extends over 16 amino acids. CDR1 and CDR2 from the germline V gene are ENHRY and SYGVKD. The CDR3 here is CAISAGIRGGQETQYF. CDR3 DNA: TGTGCCATCAGTGCCGGCATCAGGGGAGGGCAGGAGACCCAGTACTTC.

This chain connects TRBV10-1 to TRBJ2-7; no clear D. This CDR3 has 13 residues. Germline lookup yields CDR1 WNHNN and CDR2 SYGVQD (reference sequence). Deletions cut 3 bases from V and 0 bases from J, with 6 bases between. The CDR3 spells CASSEASSYEQYF. The CDR3 coding sequence is TGCGCCAGCAGTGAAGCGAGCTCCTACGAGCAGTACTTC.

This clone was recorded a few times. This chain uses TRBV7-2 with TRBJ2-7; 11 positions match TRBD1. The length of the CDR3 is 15 residues. Germline CDR1 and CDR2: SGHTA and FQGNSA. J lost 4 bases, V lost 6 bases, and 8 bases had no gene match. The CDR3 nucleotides are TGTGCCAGCAGTCTCGGGACAGGGGGTAGATACGAGCAGTACTTC. Translated: CASSLGTGGRYEQYF.

The chain combines TRBV6-6 with TRBJ1-3; 8 nucleotides agree with TRBD1. This CDR3 contains 15 residues. The trim removed 6 bases at V and 0 bases at J, leaving 4 bases unmatched. Germline CDR1 is MNHNY and CDR2 is SVGAGI (reference sequence). Here the CDR3 DNA reads TGTGCCAGCAGCCTGGACAGGGCCTCTGGAAACACCATATATTTT. This sequence encodes CASSLDRASGNTIYF.

The chain joins TRBV2 to TRBJ1-3; 9 bases align to TRBD1. The CDR3 runs 15 residues. J gave up 0 bases and V 9 bases, and 6 bases lay outside the gene matches. The germline V gene has CDR1 SNHLY and CDR2 FYNNEI. The CDR3, as DNA: TGTGCCAGTTCCGGGACAGGGAGCTCTGGAAACACCATATATTTT. Translating gives CASSGTGSSGNTIYF.

The chain is built from TRBV5-1 and TRBJ2-7; 9 bases agree with TRBD1. The V gene's germline CDR1 is SGHRS and CDR2 YFSETQ. V trimming: 0 bases; J trimming: 7 bases; junction bases outside the gene matches: 11. The CDR3 is 16 residues long. CDR3 amino acids: CASSLAGGQGYREQYF. The DNA for the CDR3 is TGCGCCAGCAGCTTGGCGGGGGGACAGGGTTATCGGGAGCAGTACTTC.

The genes are TRBV7-2 and TRBJ1-1; D is perhaps TRBD1 (5 bases). The CDR3 is made up of 11 amino acids. V gave up 4 bases and J gave up 8 bases, with 8 bases separating them. Germline CDR1 reads SGHTA; CDR2 reads FQGNSA. In nucleotides, the CDR3 is TGTGCCAGCAGCTCCAGGGTCGAAGCTTTCTTT. Protein sequence: CASSSRVEAFF.

The chain recombines TRBV30 with TRBJ1-5; D remains ambiguous. Germline V gives CDR1 GTSNPN, CDR2 SVGIG (reference sequence). V lost 0 bases, J lost 6 bases, and 9 bases lay in between. The CDR3 has 13 amino acids. The CDR3 protein is CAWSVQDSQPQHF. The CDR3 DNA is TGTGCCTGGAGTGTTCAGGATAGTCAGCCCCAGCATTTT.

V and J are TRBV19 and TRBJ1-2, with 9 bases fitting TRBD1. This CDR3 has 13 amino acids. Germline V lookup: CDR1 LNHDA, CDR2 SQIVND (reference sequence). J lost 4 bases, V lost 6 bases, and 3 bases had no gene match. This chain's CDR3 is CASRQGASYGYTF. CDR3 nucleotide sequence: TGTGCCAGTAGACAGGGGGCGAGCTATGGCTACACCTTC. The full variable domain, its missing parts supplied by reference TRBV19 and TRBJ1-2, is DGGITQSPKYLFRKEGQNVTLSCEQNLNHDAMYWYRQDPGQGLRLIYYSQIVNDFQKGDIAEGYSVSREKKESFPLTVTSAQKNPTAFYLCASRQGASYGYTFGSGTRLTVV.

V and J are TRBV15 and TRBJ1-2; a possible D gene is TRBD1 (6 bases). This CDR3 has 14 residues. V was cut by 4 bases and J by 8 bases, with 17 bases left in between. The germline V gene has CDR1 LNHNV and CDR2 YYDKDF (reference sequence). The CDR3 region is CATSTRTGSYGYTF. The CDR3 DNA reads TGTGCCACCAGCACCAGAACAGGGAGCTACGGCTACACCTTC.

This clone turned up a few times. The CDR3 protein is CASSAGTSRETQYF. The CDR3 region has the DNA TGTGCCAGCTCAGCCGGGACTAGCAGGGAGACCCAGTACTTC. The V call is TRBV18, the J call TRBJ2-5, with 9 bases identical to TRBD2. CDR1 is KGHSH and CDR2 is LQKENI in the germline V gene. This CDR3 has 14 residues. J lost 5 bases, V lost 5 bases, and 6 bases had no gene match.

This clone has a handful of counts. The chain combines TRBV29-1 with TRBJ2-7; 8 bases match TRBD1. V shed 5 bases, J shed 2 bases, and the junction held 5 bases outside the gene matches. The CDR3 sequence is 13 residues long. Per the germline V gene, CDR1 is SQVTM and CDR2 is ANQGSEA. CDR3 amino acids: CSVHQGATYEQYF. The DNA for the CDR3 is TGCAGCGTTCATCAGGGGGCCACCTACGAGCAGTACTTC.

The V gene is TRBV18, the J gene TRBJ2-3, with D perhaps matching TRBD2 (5 bases). V dropped 6 bases and J dropped 1 base, with 17 bases sitting between them. The CDR3 is 16 residues long. Per the germline V gene, CDR1 is KGHSH and CDR2 is LQKENI. In nucleotides, the CDR3 is TGTGCCAGCTCCCCAACCCAGGTGCGGGGCACAGATACGCAGTATTTT. Translation gives CASSPTQVRGTDTQYF.

This sequence joins TRBV5-1 and TRBJ2-1; 11 bases line up with TRBD1. The CDR3 has 16 amino acids. Unmatched junction bases numbered 6, after V lost 4 bases and J lost 3 bases. Germline V lookup: CDR1 SGHRS, CDR2 YFSETQ. This CDR3 is CASSGGTGGGYNEQFF. CDR3 bases: TGCGCCAGCAGCGGGGGGACAGGGGGAGGCTACAATGAGCAGTTCTTC.

On this clone itself: At one of its ends the junction is not consistent with the germline gene, which may arise from a read error. The chain joins TRBV15 to TRBJ2-5, with 7 bases identical to TRBD2. The CDR3 is made up of 15 amino acids. Germline CDR1 and CDR2: LNHNV and YYDKDF (reference sequence). CDR3 in DNA: TGTGCCACCAGCGGAGATGGGGCGGGAGTAGAGACCCAGTACTTC. It translates to CATSGDGAGVETQYF.

The chain combines TRBV13 with TRBJ2-3, with TRBD2 matching 10 bases. CDR3 length equals 16 residues. Per germline, CDR1 PRHDT and CDR2 FYEKMQ (reference sequence). J gave up 2 bases and V 2 bases, and 4 bases lay outside the gene matches. The CDR3 loop is CASSLLSGGPTDTQYF. CDR3 DNA sequence: TGTGCCAGCAGCTTACTTAGCGGGGGGCCCACAGATACGCAGTATTTT.

This chain links TRBV11-2 with TRBJ1-1; 8 bases are shared with TRBD1. With V trimmed by 5 bases and J by 5 bases, 7 bases remained unmatched. The CDR3 has 14 residues. Germline CDR1 and CDR2: SGHAT and FQNNGV. Here the CDR3 DNA reads TGTGCCAGCAGCGAATGGACAGGGAGGACTGAAGCTTTCTTT. Its translation is CASSEWTGRTEAFF.

This chain's CDR3 is CASSPDQGHGGNEQFF. The DNA for the CDR3 is TGTGCCAGCTCACCAGACCAGGGACACGGTGGGAATGAGCAGTTCTTC. The rearrangement links TRBV18 to TRBJ2-1, with D perhaps TRBD1 (6 bases). Looked up from germline, CDR1 is KGHSH and CDR2 is LQKENI. V gave up 2 bases and J gave up 7 bases, with 18 bases separating them. This CDR3 has 16 residues.

This chain joins TRBV29-1 and TRBJ1-1; 7 bases agree with TRBD1. V was pared by 5 bases and J by 5 bases, with 5 bases of the junction left unmatched. Germline values: CDR1 SQVTM, CDR2 ANQGSEA. The CDR3 runs to 12 residues. The CDR3 coding sequence is TGCAGCGTTATAGACAGGGCGACTGAAGCTTTCTTT. Protein: CSVIDRATEAFF. The full variable domain, in which reference TRBV29-1 and TRBJ1-1 provide the parts outside the CDR3, is SAVISQKPSRDICQRGTSLTIQCQVDSQVTMMFWYRQQPGQSLTLIATANQGSEATYESGFVIDKFPISRPNLTFSTLTVSNMSPEDSSIYLCSVIDRATEAFFGQGTRLTVV.

The rearrangement uses TRBV5-1 and TRBJ1-1; possible D gene TRBD1, 5 bases. CDR1 is SGHRS and CDR2 is YFSETQ in the germline V gene. There are 16 residues in the CDR3. V lost 4 bases and J 0 bases, leaving 16 bases between the germline ends. The DNA of the CDR3 is TGCGCCAGCAGCGCGGGGGGGGGACCTATGAACACTGAAGCTTTCTTT. This codes for CASSAGGGPMNTEAFF.

For the CDR3, the DNA is TGTGCCAGCAGCGTACGGGCGGGGGCCAGGGGGACCCAGTACTTC. It translates to CASSVRAGARGTQYF. The rearrangement joins TRBV9 to TRBJ2-5; D possibly corresponds to TRBD2 (7 bases). Trimming took 1 base from V and 7 from J, leaving 17 bases between them. This CDR3 comprises 15 residues. Germline V CDR1 and CDR2: SGDLS, YYNGEE.